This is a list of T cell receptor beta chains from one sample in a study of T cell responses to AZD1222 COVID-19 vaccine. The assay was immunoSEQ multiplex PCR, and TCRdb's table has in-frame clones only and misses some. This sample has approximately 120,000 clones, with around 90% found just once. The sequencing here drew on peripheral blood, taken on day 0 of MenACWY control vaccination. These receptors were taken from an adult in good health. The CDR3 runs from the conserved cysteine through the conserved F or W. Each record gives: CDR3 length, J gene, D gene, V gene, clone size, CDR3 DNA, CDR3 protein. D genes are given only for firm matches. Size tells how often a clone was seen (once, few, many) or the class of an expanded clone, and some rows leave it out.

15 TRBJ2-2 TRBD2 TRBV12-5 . TGTGCTAGTGGTTGGACTAGCGGGGGAACCGGGGAGCTGTTTTTT CASGWTSGGTGELFF
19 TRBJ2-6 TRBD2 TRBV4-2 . TGTGCCAGCAGCCAAGCGGGACTAGCGAGTAGCTCTGGGGCCAACGTCCTGACTTTC CASSQAGLASSSGANVLTF
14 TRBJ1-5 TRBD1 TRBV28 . TGTGCCAGCAGTTTAGGGACAGGGACCAGATTCCAGCATTTT CASSLGTGTRFQHF
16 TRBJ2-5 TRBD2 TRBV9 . TGTGCCAGCAGCGTAAGGGTGACTAGCGGACAAGAGACCCAGTACTTC CASSVRVTSGQETQYF
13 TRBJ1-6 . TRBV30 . TGTGCCTGGAGTCTTGGGCCTGGATCACCCCTCCACTTT CAWSLGPGSPLHF
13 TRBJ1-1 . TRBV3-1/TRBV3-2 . TGTGCCAGCAGCCAAACGGTAAACACTGAAGCTTTCTTT CASSQTVNTEAFF
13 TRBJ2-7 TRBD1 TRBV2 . TGTGCCAGCACCAAGGGGGCGGCCTACGAGCAGTACTTC CASTKGAAYEQYF
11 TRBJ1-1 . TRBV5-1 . TGCGCCAGCAGCGGCCAGGCTGAAGCTTTCTTT CASSGQAEAFF
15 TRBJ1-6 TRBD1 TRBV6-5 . TGTGCCAGCAGCCTGTACGACAGGGGGAATTCACCCCTCCACTTT CASSLYDRGNSPLHF
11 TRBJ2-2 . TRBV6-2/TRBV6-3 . TGTGCCAGCAGTGAGGGCGGGGAGCTGTTTTTT CASSEGGELFF
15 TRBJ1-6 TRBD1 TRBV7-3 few TGTGCCAGCAGCTTAAACGGACAGGGCAATTCACCCCTCCACTTT CASSLNGQGNSPLHF
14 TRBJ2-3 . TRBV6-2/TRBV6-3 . TGTGCCAGCAGTTACGGAGGGGGTGCAGATACGCAGTATTTT CASSYGGGADTQYF
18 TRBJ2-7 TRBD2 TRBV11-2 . TGTGCCAGCAGCTTAAGGCCTAGCGGGAGGACGAGCTCCTACGAGCAGTACTTC CASSLRPSGRTSSYEQYF
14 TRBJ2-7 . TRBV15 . TGTGCCACCAGTTATCTGTTAGGAGGGTTCGAGCAGTACTTC CATSYLLGGFEQYF
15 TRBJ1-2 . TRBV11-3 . TGTGCCAGCAGCTTAGTTCGAATAGGGGTTAATGGCTACACCTTC CASSLVRIGVNGYTF
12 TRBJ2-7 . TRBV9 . TGTGCCAGCAGCGTAGTGGGTGGCGAGCAGTACTTC CASSVVGGEQYF
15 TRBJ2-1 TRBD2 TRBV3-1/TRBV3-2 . TGTGCCAGCAGCCCTCGGACTAGCGGGAGCGGGGAGCAGTTCTTC CASSPRTSGSGEQFF
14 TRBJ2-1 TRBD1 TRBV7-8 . TGTGCCAGCAGCGTCGGGACAGGGTACAATGAGCAGTTCTTC CASSVGTGYNEQFF
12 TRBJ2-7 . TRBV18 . TGTGCCAGCTCACCAGGACGGGGCGAGCAGTACTTC CASSPGRGEQYF
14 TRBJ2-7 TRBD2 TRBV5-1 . TGCGCCAGCAGGGCGAGACTAGCAGCCTACGAGCAGTACTTC CASRARLAAYEQYF
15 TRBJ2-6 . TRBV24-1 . TGTGCCACCAGTGATCGGGGCTCTGGGGCCAACGTCCTGACTTTC CATSDRGSGANVLTF
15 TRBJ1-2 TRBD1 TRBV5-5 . TGTGCCAGCAGCCGTAATACAGGGGGCGTTGATGGCTACACCTTC CASSRNTGGVDGYTF
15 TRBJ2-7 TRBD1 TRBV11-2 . TGTGCCAGCAGCTCAACGGACAGGGGAACCTACGAGCAGTACTTC CASSSTDRGTYEQYF
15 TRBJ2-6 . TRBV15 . TGTGCCACCAGCAGACAGAGCTCTGGGGCCAACGTCCTGACTTTC CATSRQSSGANVLTF
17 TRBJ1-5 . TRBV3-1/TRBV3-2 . TGTGCCAGCAGCCGGGGACACCTGTATGGGAGCAATCAGCCCCAGCATTTT CASSRGHLYGSNQPQHF
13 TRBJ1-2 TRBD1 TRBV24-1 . TGTGCCACTTCGGGACAGGATAACTATGGCTACACCTTC CATSGQDNYGYTF
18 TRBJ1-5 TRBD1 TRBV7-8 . TGTGCCAGCAGCGCTGGGACAGGGAATACTTATAGCAATCAGCCCCAGCATTTT CASSAGTGNTYSNQPQHF
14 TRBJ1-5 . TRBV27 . TGTGCCAGCAGTCCCCGGGGAGGGAATCAGCCCCAGCATTTT CASSPRGGNQPQHF
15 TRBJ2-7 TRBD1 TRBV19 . TGTGCCAGTAGTTCGAAAAGGGGGCCCTCCTACGAGCAGTACTTC CASSSKRGPSYEQYF
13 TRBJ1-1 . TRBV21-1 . TGTGCCAGCAGCACCCCGGCGAGGGCTGAAGCTTTCTTT CASSTPARAEAFF
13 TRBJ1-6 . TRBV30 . TGTGCCTGGAGGGGAGACGGGTATTCACCCCTCCACTTT CAWRGDGYSPLHF
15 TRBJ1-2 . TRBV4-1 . TGCGCCAGCAGCCAAGCGGACAGCAAAAACTATGGCTACACCTTC CASSQADSKNYGYTF
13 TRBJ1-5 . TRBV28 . TGTGCCAGCACCCCGGGAGTTAGTGGTGTCCAGCATTTT CASTPGVSGVQHF
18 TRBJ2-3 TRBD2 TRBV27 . TGTGCCAGCAGTTTATCCGGGGGCGGGAGGGCAAGCCCAGATACGCAGTATTTT CASSLSGGGRASPDTQYF
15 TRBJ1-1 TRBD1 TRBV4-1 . TGCGCCAGCAGCCCGAGACAGGGTCAGGGTGGTGAAGCTTTCTTT CASSPRQGQGGEAFF
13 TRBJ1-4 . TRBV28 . TGTGCCATCCTGGACAGACCTTCCGAAAAACTGTTTTTT CAILDRPSEKLFF
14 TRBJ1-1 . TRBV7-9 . TGTGCCAGCAGTAACCAGGACAGTTACACTGAAGCTTTCTTT CASSNQDSYTEAFF
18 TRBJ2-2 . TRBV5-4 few TGTGCCAGCAGCTTATGGATAAGAACTAGCCTGAACACCGGGGAGCTGTTTTTT CASSLWIRTSLNTGELFF
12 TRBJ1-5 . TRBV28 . TGTGCCAGTAATACGGGACCTCAGCCCCAGCATTTT CASNTGPQPQHF
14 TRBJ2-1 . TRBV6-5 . TGTGCCAGCAGTATTGGGAGCTCCTACAATGAGCAGTTCTTC CASSIGSSYNEQFF
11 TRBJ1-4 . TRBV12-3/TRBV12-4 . TGTGCCAGCAGCCCCTCCGAAAAACTGTTTTTT CASSPSEKLFF
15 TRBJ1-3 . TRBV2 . TGTGCCAGCAGTGAAAGCGGCCACTCTGGAAACACCATATATTTT CASSESGHSGNTIYF
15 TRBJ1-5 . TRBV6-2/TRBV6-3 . TGTGCCAGCAGTTATCTTGCGGGGCACCGGCAGCCCCAGCATTTT CASSYLAGHRQPQHF
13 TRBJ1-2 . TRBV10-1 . TGCGCCAGTCTTCGGGGGCTGGGATATGGCTACACCTTC CASLRGLGYGYTF
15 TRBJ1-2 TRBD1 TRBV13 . TGTGCCAGCAACCGACCGACAGGGATGAACTATGGCTACACCTTC CASNRPTGMNYGYTF
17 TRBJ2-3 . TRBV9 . TGTGCCAGCAGCGTAATGGCCTCGAGGGGGGGAACAGATACGCAGTATTTT CASSVMASRGGTDTQYF
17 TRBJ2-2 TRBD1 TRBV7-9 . TGTGCCAGCAGCACCCGGGACAGGGCCCCGAGGACCGGGGAGCTGTTTTTT CASSTRDRAPRTGELFF
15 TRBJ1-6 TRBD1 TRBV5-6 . TGTGCCAGCAGCCCGGAACAGGGGGCCTGGTCACCCCTCCACTTT CASSPEQGAWSPLHF
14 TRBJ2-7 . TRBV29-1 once TGCAGCGTTGTGTTTCAGGTTTCCTCCTACGAGCAGTACTTC CSVVFQVSSYEQYF